The 20 T cell receptor beta chains below come from one sample, sequenced in a study of early T cells in non-severe SARS-CoV-2 infection. TCRdb reanalysed the 5' RACE reads using MiXCR and keeps one entry per CDR3 protein. The table includes tens of thousands of distinct CDR3 sequences, around 11% detected once. What was sequenced was whole blood. These receptors were collected from an adult who was a healthcare worker with PCR-confirmed SARS-CoV-2 infection or an uninfected control (not recorded which).

V gene TRBV24-1 combines with J gene TRBJ2-3; D is undetermined. Germline values: CDR1 KGHDR, CDR2 SFDVKD. There are 16 residues in the CDR3. V lost 3 bases and J 7 bases, leaving 19 bases between the germline ends. The CDR3 DNA sequence: TGTGCCACCAGTGATATCGGACGCGCATACGTGAATACGCAGTATTTT. Encoded protein: CATSDIGRAYVNTQYF.

The V call is TRBV11-2, the J call TRBJ2-3; possibly TRBD1 for D (6 bases). The V and J ends lost 6 bases and 5 bases respectively, with 9 bases between them. Germline CDR1 is SGHAT and CDR2 is FQNNGV. The CDR3 contains 12 residues. CDR3 sequence reads: CASSTQGDTQYF. Written as DNA, the CDR3 is TGTGCCAGCAGTACACAGGGAGATACGCAGTATTTT. The full variable domain, with the rest looked up from reference TRBV11-2 and TRBJ2-3, is EAGVAQSPRYKIIEKRQSVAFWCNPISGHATLYWYQQILGQGPKLLIQFQNNGVVDDSQLPKDRFSAERLKGVDSTLKIQPAKLEDSAVYLCASSTQGDTQYFGPGTRLTVL.

This clonotype was found a few times. The gene calls are TRBV20-1 and TRBJ2-5; 12 bases match TRBD2. The V gene's germline CDR1 is DFQATT and CDR2 SNEGSKA (reference sequence). This CDR3 is built from 16 residues. J was trimmed by 5 bases and V by 4 bases; bases with no gene match: 11. Here the CDR3 DNA reads TGCAGTGCTACAGGATCTAGCGGGGGGGCCCGGGAGACCCAGTACTTC. Translated, it gives CSATGSSGGARETQYF.

This clonotype showed up just a few times. This chain joins TRBV25-1 and TRBJ1-6, with D hard to call. Per germline, CDR1 MGHDK and CDR2 SYGVNS. CDR3 length: 13 residues. Trimming cost V 7 bases and J 9 bases, with 13 bases left between them. CDR3 sequence (DNA): TGTGCCAGCAACCGGGCCGGCGGTTCACCCCTCCACTTT. Translation gives CASNRAGGSPLHF.

The genes are TRBV11-2 and TRBJ2-5, with D perhaps TRBD1 (8 bases). Trimming pared 4 bases from V and 4 bases from J, leaving 16 bases between. CDR1 and CDR2 from the germline V gene are SGHAT and FQNNGV. CDR3 size: 15 residues. CDR3 loop: CASSSGQGGGETQYF. DNA for the CDR3: TGTGCCAGCAGCTCCGGACAGGGCGGGGGAGAGACCCAGTACTTC.

Only a few counts were recorded for this clonotype. The V call is TRBV7-9, the J call TRBJ2-7; 7 bases match TRBD1. Germline assignment: CDR1 SEHNR and CDR2 FQNEAQ (reference sequence). The V segment lost 4 bases and the J segment 9 bases; nucleotides outside the gene matches: 9. The CDR3 runs 13 residues. For the CDR3, the DNA is TGTGCCAGCAGCTGGAACAGGGGAGCGGTGCAGTACTTC. This gives the protein CASSWNRGAVQYF.

The table lists this clonotype with many counts. V and J are TRBV2 and TRBJ1-1; D uncertain. Trimming left V 5 bases short and J 1 base short, with 11 bases between. Germline assignment: CDR1 SNHLY and CDR2 FYNNEI. The CDR3 is made up of 14 amino acids. CDR3 nucleotide sequence: TGTGCCAGCAGTTTCGGACGGAAGAACACTGAAGCTTTCTTT. This translates into CASSFGRKNTEAFF.

This sequence joins TRBV5-1 and TRBJ2-7; 10 nucleotides align to TRBD2. This CDR3 spans 16 amino acids. The V segment lost 3 bases and the J segment 0 bases; nucleotides outside the gene matches: 6. From germline, CDR1 is SGHRS and CDR2 YFSETQ. The CDR3: CASSWGSSGSSYEQYF. The CDR3 DNA is TGCGCCAGCAGCTGGGGGTCTAGCGGGAGCTCCTACGAGCAGTACTTC.

This sequence joins TRBV20-1 and TRBJ1-6, with a weak D call TRBD1 (6 bases). Germline V gene lookup returns CDR1 DFQATT and CDR2 SNEGSKA (reference sequence). Trimming stripped 0 bases from V and 7 bases from J, with 13 bases between. CDR3 size: 15 residues. CDR3 loop: CSAREGGAANSPLHF. Written as DNA, the CDR3 is TGCAGTGCTAGAGAAGGGGGGGCTGCCAATTCACCCCTCCACTTT.

The chain couples TRBV14 to TRBJ2-4; 7 bases are a match to TRBD1. The CDR3 covers 14 residues. The trim removed 3 bases at V and 8 bases at J, leaving 7 bases unmatched. Germline V gene lookup returns CDR1 SGHDN and CDR2 FVKESK. CDR3 loop: CASSHRGRGYIQYF. The CDR3 DNA is TGTGCCAGCAGCCATAGGGGGCGCGGGTACATTCAGTACTTC.

Ten or more counts support this clonotype. The rearrangement uses TRBV5-1 and TRBJ1-1; D not resolved. CDR1 and CDR2 from the germline V gene are SGHRS and YFSETQ. The CDR3 has 15 amino acids. V lost 2 bases and J lost 3, with 14 bases in between. The CDR3 nucleotides are TGCGCCAGCAGCTTCATGGGTCCCCCGGACACTGAAGCTTTCTTT. Residues: CASSFMGPPDTEAFF. The variable domain in full, completed from reference TRBV5-1 and TRBJ1-1, reads KAGVTQTPRYLIKTRGQQVTLSCSPISGHRSVSWYQQTPGQGLQFLFEYFSETQRNKGNFPGRFSGRQFSNSRSEMNVSTLELGDSALYLCASSFMGPPDTEAFFGQGTRLTVV.

This clonotype has a handful of counts. The chain couples TRBV14 to TRBJ2-1; no clear D. V was shortened by 1 base and J by 6 bases, with 10 bases between the two germline ends. CDR3 size: 14 residues. CDR1 is SGHDN, CDR2 FVKESK, per germline. CDR3 region: CASSQASTLNEQFF. The DNA of the CDR3 is TGTGCCAGCAGCCAAGCCTCGACTCTCAATGAGCAGTTCTTC. Combining the CDR3 with reference TRBV14 and TRBJ2-1 gives the whole variable domain EAGVTQFPSHSVIEKGQTVTLRCDPISGHDNLYWYRRVMGKEIKFLLHFVKESKQDESGMPNNRFLAERTGGTYSTLKVQPAELEDSGVYFCASSQASTLNEQFFGPGTRLTVL.

A few counts support this clonotype. The chain couples TRBV3-1 to TRBJ2-1, with a tentative D call TRBD1 (5 bases). V lost 5 bases to trimming and J lost 3 bases, with 11 bases between them. This CDR3 is 14 amino acids long. The germline V gene has CDR1 LGHDT and CDR2 YNNKEL (reference sequence). This CDR3 reads CASSYPGHYNEQFF. The CDR3 nucleotides are TGTGCCAGCAGCTATCCAGGACACTACAATGAGCAGTTCTTC.

The sample holds a few counts of this clonotype. The J gene is TRBJ2-7, the V gene TRBV4-1; 7 nucleotides agree with TRBD2. Germline V gives CDR1 MGHRA, CDR2 YSYEKL. The CDR3 has 17 amino acids. V dropped 3 bases and J dropped 2; count of bases not matched to a gene: 13. CDR3 sequence reads: CASSHIGRVRKPYEQYF. The CDR3 nucleotides are TGCGCCAGCAGCCATATAGGGAGGGTTAGAAAACCCTACGAGCAGTACTTC.

The rearrangement links TRBV27 to TRBJ1-1, with 8 bases aligning to TRBD1. The V and J ends lost 5 bases and 9 bases, in that order; junction bases with no gene match: 5. This CDR3 contains 12 residues. Germline CDR1 is MNHEY and CDR2 is SMNVEV (reference sequence). The CDR3 coding sequence is TGTGCCAGCAGTCCGCAGGGGGCTAAAGCTTTCTTT. The encoded protein is CASSPQGAKAFF.

There are many counts of this clonotype. This chain connects TRBV11-3 to TRBJ2-1; D is perhaps TRBD2 (6 bases). The CDR3 contains 17 residues. CDR1 SGHNT and CDR2 YENEEA come from the germline V gene. Deletions cut 0 bases from V and 1 base from J, with 13 bases between. CDR3 nucleotides: TGTGCCAGCAGCTTAGAGCTGGGGAGCGGGTCCTACAATGAGCAGTTCTTC. Translating it yields CASSLELGSGSYNEQFF.

This clonotype has only one observation. This rearrangement joins TRBV12-3 or TRBV12-4 to TRBJ1-1, with a possible D match to TRBD1 (5 bases). This CDR3 has 15 residues. With 3 bases removed from V and 5 bases from J, the gap between germline ends came to 16 bases. The CDR3, as DNA: TGTGCCAGCAGTTTTGACCTGGGACCGAGGACTGAAGCTTTCTTT. Protein: CASSFDLGPRTEAFF.

The V call is TRBV20-1, the J call TRBJ2-1; D gene ambiguous. This CDR3 spans 11 amino acids. Per the germline V gene, CDR1 is DFQATT and CDR2 is SNEGSKA (reference sequence). The V and J ends lost 3 bases and 6 bases respectively, with 6 bases between them. The chain's CDR3 is CSARTSNEQFF. CDR3 coding DNA: TGCAGTGCTAGGACGAGCAATGAGCAGTTCTTC.

This chain uses TRBV6-5 with TRBJ2-1; D is unresolved. The ends were cut back, 5 bases at V and 7 bases at J, with 12 bases in the middle. This CDR3 is 13 amino acids long. Germline V CDR1 and CDR2: MNHEY, SVGAGI. CDR3 in amino acids: CASSTHTKNEQFF. The CDR3 nucleotides read TGTGCCAGCAGTACTCATACCAAAAATGAGCAGTTCTTC.

This chain connects TRBV27 to TRBJ1-1, with D unclear. V was clipped by 6 bases and J by 7 bases, with 15 bases between them. CDR1 and CDR2 from the germline V gene are MNHEY and SMNVEV (reference sequence). The CDR3 is 13 amino acids. The CDR3 DNA is TGTGCCAGCAGGCCGATACGGAAGCTTGAAGCTTTCTTT. Its protein is CASRPIRKLEAFF.